This passage covers 5 T cell receptor beta chains from one sample sequenced in a study of brain T cells in children with intractable seizures. The data were produced by immunoSEQ multiplex PCR, yet TCRdb's version contains in-frame clones alone and is incomplete. The table has around 80,000 clones, around 90% seen once. The material was peripheral blood, obtained at surgery. The receptors derive from a girl aged 2 to 9 with Rasmussen encephalitis and intractable seizures.

This clone showed up just a few times. The genes are TRBV11-2 and TRBJ2-7; D call uncertain. Germline lookup yields CDR1 SGHAT and CDR2 FQNNGV. The ends were cut back, 5 bases at V and 0 bases at J, with 8 bases in the middle. The CDR3 is 13 amino acids. As DNA, the CDR3 is TGTGCCAGCAGCCCGACCGGCTCCTACGAGCAGTACTTC. Translated: CASSPTGSYEQYF.

The rearrangement links TRBV19 to TRBJ1-2; 9 bases map to TRBD1. The germline V gene has CDR1 LNHDA and CDR2 SQIVND (reference sequence). The CDR3 is 15 residues long. Germline trimming cut 1 base from V and 5 bases from J; bases unmatched to any gene: 5. DNA for the CDR3: TGTGCCAGTAGTATAGCGGGGACAGGGAGATATGGCTACACCTTC. This translates into CASSIAGTGRYGYTF.

The V and J genes are TRBV7-2 and TRBJ1-6, with a tentative D call TRBD1 (5 bases). The CDR3 length is 12 residues. The V gene's germline CDR1 is SGHTA and CDR2 FQGNSA. V was shortened by 4 bases and J by 9 bases, with 7 bases between the two germline ends. The CDR3: CASSSQGSPLHF. The CDR3 DNA sequence: TGTGCCAGCAGCTCCCAGGGTTCACCCCTCCACTTT.

This chain connects TRBV7-2 to TRBJ2-5; 11 bases line up with TRBD2. V lost 1 base, J lost 14 bases, and 9 bases stayed unmatched. This CDR3 has 14 residues. Germline CDR1 SGHTA, CDR2 FQGNSA. The CDR3 DNA follows: TGTGCCAGCAGCTTAGAACAGGGACTAGCGGCCCCTTACTTC. It is translated as CASSLEQGLAAPYF.

There are a few counts of this clone. The V and J genes are TRBV27 and TRBJ2-3; D not resolved. Germline V lookup: CDR1 MNHEY, CDR2 SMNVEV (reference sequence). V was pared by 5 bases and J by 0 bases, with 12 bases between. This CDR3 contains 15 residues. CDR3 loop: CASSPRFYSTDTQYF. The CDR3 DNA follows: TGTGCCAGCAGTCCACGGTTTTACAGCACAGATACGCAGTATTTT.